Listed below are T cell receptor beta chains from one sample, sequenced in a study of blood T cell repertoires in COVID-19. The data were produced by immunoSEQ multiplex PCR, yet TCRdb's version contains in-frame clones alone and is incomplete. The profile shows around 200,000 clones, around 84% of them singletons. Input material: peripheral blood. These receptors were taken from a woman aged 80 or over with active or convalescent COVID-19. Both conserved end residues are part of each CDR3. Each record gives: clone size, J gene, V gene, D gene, CDR3 protein, CDR3 DNA. D genes are given only for firm matches. Where a row states a size, it is once, few, many or the class of an expanded clone; other rows omit it.

clone size: once; J gene: TRBJ2-1; V gene: TRBV27; D gene: .; CDR3 protein: CASSLTGVKDEQFF; CDR3 DNA: TGTGCCAGCAGTTTGACGGGAGTAAAGGATGAGCAGTTCTTC
clone size: .; J gene: TRBJ2-4; V gene: TRBV5-8; D gene: TRBD2; CDR3 protein: CASSLLAGGQLAKNIQYF; CDR3 DNA: TGTGCCAGCAGCTTACTAGCGGGGGGACAACTAGCCAAAAACATTCAGTACTTC
clone size: .; J gene: TRBJ2-1; V gene: TRBV7-2; D gene: .; CDR3 protein: CASSPNRYNEQFF; CDR3 DNA: TGTGCCAGCAGCCCTAACCGGTACAATGAGCAGTTCTTC
clone size: once; J gene: TRBJ2-1; V gene: TRBV10-1; D gene: TRBD1; CDR3 protein: CASTEGTGMRNEQFF; CDR3 DNA: TGCGCCAGCACCGAAGGGACAGGGATGAGGAATGAGCAGTTCTTC
clone size: .; J gene: TRBJ1-3; V gene: TRBV15; D gene: .; CDR3 protein: CATSTPYQGGKSNTIYF; CDR3 DNA: TGTGCCACCAGCACCCCCTATCAGGGAGGAAAGAGTAACACCATATATTTT
clone size: .; J gene: TRBJ2-7; V gene: TRBV2; D gene: .; CDR3 protein: CASSRYSTYEQYF; CDR3 DNA: TGTGCCAGCAGTCGGTACAGCACCTACGAGCAGTACTTC
clone size: .; J gene: TRBJ1-5; V gene: TRBV6-2/TRBV6-3; D gene: .; CDR3 protein: CASSYHREGSNQPQHF; CDR3 DNA: TGTGCCAGCAGTTACCACAGGGAGGGGAGCAATCAGCCCCAGCATTTT
clone size: .; J gene: TRBJ1-5; V gene: TRBV30; D gene: TRBD1; CDR3 protein: CACGTGTGGVQPQHF; CDR3 DNA: TGTGCCTGCGGAACGGGAACAGGGGGCGTTCAGCCCCAGCATTTT
clone size: .; J gene: TRBJ2-7; V gene: TRBV4-2; D gene: .; CDR3 protein: CASSQDKAATSYEQYF; CDR3 DNA: TGTGCCAGCAGCCAAGATAAAGCGGCGACCTCCTACGAGCAGTACTTC
clone size: few; J gene: TRBJ2-7; V gene: TRBV18; D gene: .; CDR3 protein: CASSPPHLNSEQYF; CDR3 DNA: TGTGCCAGCTCACCGCCTCACCTAAACTCCGAGCAGTACTTC
clone size: .; J gene: TRBJ1-2; V gene: TRBV7-2; D gene: TRBD1; CDR3 protein: CASSFRDRGYGYTF; CDR3 DNA: TGTGCCAGCAGCTTCCGGGACAGGGGATATGGCTACACCTTC
clone size: .; J gene: TRBJ1-1; V gene: TRBV18; D gene: .; CDR3 protein: CASSPPGVLNTEAFF; CDR3 DNA: TGTGCCAGCTCACCACCGGGAGTCCTGAACACTGAAGCTTTCTTT
clone size: .; J gene: TRBJ1-3; V gene: TRBV7-9; D gene: .; CDR3 protein: CASSSAGSGNTIYF; CDR3 DNA: TGTGCCAGCAGCTCGGCAGGCTCTGGAAACACCATATATTTT
clone size: .; J gene: TRBJ1-2; V gene: TRBV5-1; D gene: TRBD1; CDR3 protein: CASSGGQGGYGYTF; CDR3 DNA: TGCGCCAGCAGCGGCGGACAGGGAGGCTATGGCTACACCTTC
clone size: .; J gene: TRBJ1-4; V gene: TRBV5-1; D gene: .; CDR3 protein: CASSLAANEKLFF; CDR3 DNA: TGCGCCAGCAGCTTGGCCGCTAATGAAAAACTGTTTTTT
clone size: .; J gene: TRBJ1-3; V gene: TRBV14; D gene: .; CDR3 protein: CASSPTNTRSGNTIYF; CDR3 DNA: TGTGCCAGCAGTCCCACAAACACACGCTCTGGAAACACCATATATTTT
clone size: .; J gene: TRBJ2-6; V gene: TRBV18; D gene: TRBD1; CDR3 protein: CASSAGQGAGANVLTF; CDR3 DNA: TGTGCCAGCTCTGCTGGACAGGGGGCTGGGGCCAACGTCCTGACTTTC
clone size: .; J gene: TRBJ1-1; V gene: TRBV2; D gene: .; CDR3 protein: CASSENRAGNTEAFF; CDR3 DNA: TGTGCCAGCAGTGAAAACAGGGCGGGGAACACTGAAGCTTTCTTT
clone size: .; J gene: TRBJ2-3; V gene: TRBV27; D gene: .; CDR3 protein: CASRHGAGVYTDTQYF; CDR3 DNA: TGTGCCAGCCGACACGGGGCAGGGGTCTACACAGATACGCAGTATTTT
clone size: few; J gene: TRBJ2-1; V gene: TRBV28; D gene: TRBD1; CDR3 protein: CASSFLGQGPHNEQFF; CDR3 DNA: TGTGCCAGCAGTTTCCTAGGACAGGGGCCTCACAATGAGCAGTTCTTC
clone size: .; J gene: TRBJ2-1; V gene: TRBV3-1/TRBV3-2; D gene: .; CDR3 protein: CASSQDIGVSYNEQFF; CDR3 DNA: TGTGCCAGCAGCCAAGATATAGGGGTATCTTACAATGAGCAGTTCTTC
clone size: .; J gene: TRBJ1-3; V gene: TRBV18; D gene: TRBD1; CDR3 protein: CASSFTGTGAGNTIYF; CDR3 DNA: TGTGCCAGCTCATTTACCGGGACAGGGGCTGGAAACACCATATATTTT
clone size: .; J gene: TRBJ2-2; V gene: TRBV6-4; D gene: TRBD2; CDR3 protein: CASSPRASGITGELFF; CDR3 DNA: TGTGCCAGCAGCCCACGGGCTAGCGGGATAACCGGGGAGCTGTTTTTT
clone size: .; J gene: TRBJ1-1; V gene: TRBV11-3; D gene: .; CDR3 protein: CASSSQGTEAFF; CDR3 DNA: TGTGCCAGCAGCTCGCAGGGGACTGAAGCTTTCTTT
clone size: once; J gene: TRBJ2-3; V gene: TRBV7-2; D gene: TRBD2; CDR3 protein: CASSPGGGRTDTQYF; CDR3 DNA: TGTGCCAGCAGCCCAGGCGGCGGGAGGACAGATACGCAGTATTTT
clone size: .; J gene: TRBJ2-5; V gene: TRBV27; D gene: TRBD1; CDR3 protein: CASSLFGQGRRETQYF; CDR3 DNA: TGTGCCAGCAGTTTATTCGGACAGGGGCGTAGGGAGACCCAGTACTTC
clone size: .; J gene: TRBJ1-5; V gene: TRBV7-2; D gene: .; CDR3 protein: CASSQDRRRNQPQHF; CDR3 DNA: TGTGCCAGCAGCCAAGACCGGCGGAGAAATCAGCCCCAGCATTTT
clone size: .; J gene: TRBJ2-1; V gene: TRBV24-1; D gene: TRBD2; CDR3 protein: CATRDGTSGRNYNEQFF; CDR3 DNA: TGTGCCACCAGGGACGGGACTAGCGGGAGGAATTACAATGAGCAGTTCTTC
clone size: .; J gene: TRBJ1-1; V gene: TRBV2; D gene: .; CDR3 protein: CASTVRQLGGTEAFF; CDR3 DNA: TGTGCCAGCACCGTCAGACAGTTAGGGGGCACTGAAGCTTTCTTT
clone size: .; J gene: TRBJ2-7; V gene: TRBV28; D gene: .; CDR3 protein: CATDGGSSYEQYF; CDR3 DNA: TGTGCCACCGACGGGGGTTCCTCCTACGAGCAGTACTTC
clone size: .; J gene: TRBJ2-7; V gene: TRBV5-1; D gene: TRBD1; CDR3 protein: CASSPRTGDGEQYF; CDR3 DNA: TGCGCCAGCAGTCCCCGGACAGGGGACGGCGAGCAGTACTTC
clone size: .; J gene: TRBJ2-2; V gene: TRBV7-3; D gene: .; CDR3 protein: CASSPPTSLTGELFF; CDR3 DNA: TGTGCCAGCAGCCCTCCCACCAGTTTGACCGGGGAGCTGTTTTTT
clone size: few; J gene: TRBJ2-3; V gene: TRBV20-1; D gene: .; CDR3 protein: CSASSDSSTDTQYF; CDR3 DNA: TGCAGTGCGAGTAGCGACTCTAGCACAGATACGCAGTATTTT
clone size: .; J gene: TRBJ1-2; V gene: TRBV5-1; D gene: .; CDR3 protein: CASSLEGPWGYTF; CDR3 DNA: TGCGCCAGCAGCTTGGAGGGGCCGTGGGGCTACACCTTC
clone size: .; J gene: TRBJ1-2; V gene: TRBV27; D gene: .; CDR3 protein: CASTSTGRYGYGYTF; CDR3 DNA: TGTGCCAGCACCTCCACGGGGAGATATGGCTATGGCTACACCTTC
clone size: .; J gene: TRBJ2-2; V gene: TRBV2; D gene: TRBD2; CDR3 protein: CASRRLAGYTGELFF; CDR3 DNA: TGTGCCAGCAGGAGACTAGCGGGATACACCGGGGAGCTGTTTTTT
clone size: .; J gene: TRBJ2-6; V gene: TRBV9; D gene: TRBD2; CDR3 protein: CASSSWTSGNSGANVLTF; CDR3 DNA: TGTGCCAGCAGCTCCTGGACTAGCGGGAACTCTGGGGCCAACGTCCTGACTTTC
clone size: .; J gene: TRBJ2-7; V gene: TRBV19; D gene: TRBD1; CDR3 protein: CASRRTGNYLEQYF; CDR3 DNA: TGTGCCAGTAGACGGACAGGGAACTACTTGGAGCAGTACTTC
clone size: .; J gene: TRBJ1-5; V gene: TRBV14; D gene: .; CDR3 protein: CASSHLGGGNQPQHF; CDR3 DNA: TGTGCCAGCAGCCATTTGGGAGGGGGCAATCAGCCCCAGCATTTT
clone size: once; J gene: TRBJ2-1; V gene: TRBV18; D gene: TRBD2; CDR3 protein: CASSPLAGVDNEQFF; CDR3 DNA: TGTGCCAGCTCACCACTGGCGGGAGTAGACAATGAGCAGTTCTTC
clone size: .; J gene: TRBJ2-3; V gene: TRBV5-1; D gene: .; CDR3 protein: CASTSRVGTDTQYF; CDR3 DNA: TGCGCCAGCACCTCCCGGGTGGGCACAGATACGCAGTATTTT
clone size: .; J gene: TRBJ2-3; V gene: TRBV25-1; D gene: TRBD2; CDR3 protein: CASSEFSGRGADTQYF; CDR3 DNA: TGTGCCAGCAGTGAATTTAGCGGGAGAGGTGCAGATACGCAGTATTTT
clone size: .; J gene: TRBJ1-1; V gene: TRBV4-2; D gene: TRBD1; CDR3 protein: CASSQVKGATWELRWTEAFF; CDR3 DNA: TGTGCCAGCAGCCAAGTAAAGGGGGCGACGTGGGAATTACGTTGGACTGAAGCTTTCTTT
clone size: .; J gene: TRBJ2-1; V gene: TRBV7-2; D gene: TRBD2; CDR3 protein: CASSLSGLANNEQFF; CDR3 DNA: TGTGCCAGCAGCTTGTCCGGACTAGCCAACAATGAGCAGTTCTTC
clone size: .; J gene: TRBJ1-2; V gene: TRBV24-1; D gene: TRBD1; CDR3 protein: CATSETGVYGYTF; CDR3 DNA: TGTGCCACCAGTGAGACAGGGGTGTATGGCTACACCTTC
clone size: .; J gene: TRBJ2-7; V gene: TRBV3-1/TRBV3-2; D gene: TRBD1; CDR3 protein: CASSRGTGDEQYF; CDR3 DNA: TGTGCCAGCAGCCGTGGGACAGGGGACGAGCAGTACTTC
clone size: .; J gene: TRBJ1-2; V gene: TRBV11-3; D gene: .; CDR3 protein: CASSLGSGVGYTF; CDR3 DNA: TGTGCCAGCAGCCTAGGCTCGGGGGTAGGCTACACCTTC
clone size: .; J gene: TRBJ1-1; V gene: TRBV4-2; D gene: .; CDR3 protein: CASSLRGRGTEAFF; CDR3 DNA: TGTGCCAGCAGCCTCAGGGGAAGAGGGACTGAAGCTTTCTTT
clone size: .; J gene: TRBJ1-1; V gene: TRBV7-8; D gene: TRBD1; CDR3 protein: CASSSLGTANTEAFF; CDR3 DNA: TGTGCCAGCAGCTCCCTCGGGACAGCGAACACTGAAGCTTTCTTT
clone size: few; J gene: TRBJ2-5; V gene: TRBV18; D gene: .; CDR3 protein: CASSPGQGLETQYF; CDR3 DNA: TGTGCCAGCTCACCGGGCCAGGGACTGGAGACCCAGTACTTC
clone size: once; J gene: TRBJ1-1; V gene: TRBV6-5; D gene: TRBD1; CDR3 protein: CASRLSGTVNTEAFF; CDR3 DNA: TGTGCCAGCAGACTTTCCGGGACAGTGAACACTGAAGCTTTCTTT
clone size: .; J gene: TRBJ1-4; V gene: TRBV30; D gene: .; CDR3 protein: CAWSPPRGRNEKLFF; CDR3 DNA: TGTGCCTGGAGCCCTCCTCGAGGCCGAAATGAAAAACTGTTTTTT
clone size: .; J gene: TRBJ1-2; V gene: TRBV6-5; D gene: .; CDR3 protein: CASSYSTGESGYTF; CDR3 DNA: TGTGCCAGCAGTTACTCGACCGGGGAGAGTGGCTACACCTTC
clone size: .; J gene: TRBJ1-1; V gene: TRBV7-2; D gene: .; CDR3 protein: CASSQQGSATEAFF; CDR3 DNA: TGTGCCAGCAGCCAACAGGGATCGGCGACTGAAGCTTTCTTT